Detailed here is one T cell receptor beta chain. The antigen remains unidentified. This sample is drawn from a study of cytomegalovirus exposure and HLA in healthy donors. The study sampled nominally healthy donors, though unrecorded immune exposures were likely. Broader study findings: Excluded were some V segments that proved indistinguishable, including TRBV6-2 and TRBV6-3. In vitro checks showed that three CMV-associated chains really do target CMV antigens.

Researchers ran the PCR with 60 Vbeta and 13 Jbeta primers. The repertoire was sequenced with immunoSEQ multiplex PCR; TCRdb's copy has only in-frame clones and lacks some. The sample yields fewer than 25,000 clones, around 80% seen once. The trim removed 5 bases at V and 5 bases at J, leaving 9 bases unmatched. The germline gives CDR1 LNHDA, CDR2 SQIVND (reference sequence). This CDR3 region has 15 residues. This clonotype was sampled from a human donor in good health. Sequenced: PBMCs. The chain recombines TRBV19 with TRBJ1-5; 7 nucleotides match TRBD1. The DNA for the CDR3 is TGTGCCAGTAGTCGACAGGGCGTAGCTGATCAGCCCCAGCATTTT. This sequence encodes CASSRQGVADQPQHF.